This T cell receptor beta chain was captured by sequencing in a study of blood T cell repertoires in COVID-19. CDR1 and CDR2 from the germline V gene are SEHNR and FQNEAQ (reference sequence). The CDR3 runs 14 residues. The V segment lost 2 bases and the J segment 3 bases; nucleotides outside the gene matches: 2. Clones were read by immunoSEQ multiplex PCR, and TCRdb kept only the in-frame ones, dropping some. Of 150,000 to 200,000 clones listed, 80% to 85% were seen once; the top ten hold more than 4.5%. The source material was peripheral blood. The TCR originated in a woman in her twenties or thirties with acute or convalescent COVID-19. The V and J genes are TRBV7-9 and TRBJ1-2; TRBD1 matches 8 bases. The CDR3 reads CASSLQTGDYGYTF. Written as DNA, the CDR3 is TGTGCCAGCAGCTTACAGACAGGGGACTATGGCTACACCTTC. The full variable domain, in which reference TRBV7-9 and TRBJ1-2 provide the parts outside the CDR3, is DTGVSQNPRHKITKRGQNVTFRCDPISEHNRLYWYRQTLGQGPEFLTYFQNEAQLEKSRLLSDRFSAERPKGSFSTLEIQRTEQGDSAMYLCASSLQTGDYGYTFGSGTRLTVV.